One sample yielded the 3 T cell receptor beta chains listed below, sequenced in a study of T cell responses to AZD1222 COVID-19 vaccine. Generated by immunoSEQ multiplex PCR, the TCRdb table keeps only in-frame clones and is missing some. The sample shows 210,000 or so clones, less than 95% of them seen only once. This sample comprised peripheral blood, obtained 28 days after the second dose of the MenACWY control vaccine. Receptor source: an adult who received the MenACWY meningococcal vaccine as a control.

The chain uses TRBV28 and TRBJ1-5, with D unresolved. The CDR3 extends over 12 amino acids. Trimming pared 3 bases from V and 3 bases from J, leaving 3 bases between. Germline-derived CDR1 and CDR2 are MDHEN and SYDVKM. The CDR3 is CASSFTNQPQHF. DNA of the CDR3: TGTGCCAGCAGTTTTACCAATCAGCCCCAGCATTTT.

The V and J genes are TRBV3-1 (or the pseudogene TRBV3-2) and TRBJ2-7, with D tentatively TRBD2 (6 bases). CDR1 is LGHDT and CDR2 is YNNKEL in the germline V gene (reference sequence). The CDR3 sequence is 15 residues long. V was shortened by 1 base and J by 2 bases, with 12 bases between the two germline ends. The CDR3 loop reads CASSQVGLLAYEQYF. In DNA form, the CDR3 reads TGTGCCAGCAGCCAAGTGGGACTCCTAGCCTACGAGCAGTACTTC.

The V gene is TRBV5-1, the J gene TRBJ2-7, with 7 bases aligning to TRBD2. The CDR3 consists of 15 residues. Germline CDR1 is SGHRS and CDR2 is YFSETQ. Trimming took 0 bases from V and 2 from J; bases not matched to a gene: 5. The CDR3 reads CASSLGASGPYEQYF. The CDR3 bases are TGCGCCAGCAGCTTGGGAGCTAGCGGCCCCTACGAGCAGTACTTC.